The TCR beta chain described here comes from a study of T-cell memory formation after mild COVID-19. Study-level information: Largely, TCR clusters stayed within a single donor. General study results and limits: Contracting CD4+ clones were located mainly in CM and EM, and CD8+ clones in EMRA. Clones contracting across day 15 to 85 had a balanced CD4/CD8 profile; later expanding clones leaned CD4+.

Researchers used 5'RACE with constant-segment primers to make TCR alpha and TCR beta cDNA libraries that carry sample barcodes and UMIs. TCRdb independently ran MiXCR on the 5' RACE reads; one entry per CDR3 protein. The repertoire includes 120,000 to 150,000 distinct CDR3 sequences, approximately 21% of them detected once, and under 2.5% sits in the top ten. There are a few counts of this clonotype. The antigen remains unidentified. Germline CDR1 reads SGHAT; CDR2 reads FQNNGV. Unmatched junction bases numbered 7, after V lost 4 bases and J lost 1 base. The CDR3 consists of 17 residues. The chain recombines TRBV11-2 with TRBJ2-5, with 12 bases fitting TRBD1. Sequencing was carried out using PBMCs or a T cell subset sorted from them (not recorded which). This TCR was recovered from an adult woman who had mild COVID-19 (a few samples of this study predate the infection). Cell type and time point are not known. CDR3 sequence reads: CASSSYLGQGAQETQYF. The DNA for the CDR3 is TGTGCCAGCAGCTCTTATCTGGGACAGGGGGCCCAAGAGACCCAGTACTTC.